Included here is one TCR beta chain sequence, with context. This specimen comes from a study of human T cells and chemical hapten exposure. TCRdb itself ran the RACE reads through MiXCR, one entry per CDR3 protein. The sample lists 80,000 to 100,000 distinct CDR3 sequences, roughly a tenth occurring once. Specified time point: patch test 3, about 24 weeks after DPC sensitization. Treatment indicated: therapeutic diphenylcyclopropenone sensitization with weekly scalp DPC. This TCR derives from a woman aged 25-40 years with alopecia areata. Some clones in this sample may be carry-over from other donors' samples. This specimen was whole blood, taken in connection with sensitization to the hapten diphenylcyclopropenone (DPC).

CDR3 in amino acids: CASSQAGRADQPQHF. DNA for the CDR3: TGCGCCAGCAGCCAAGCCGGGCGAGCCGATCAGCCCCAGCATTTT. The genes are TRBV4-3 and TRBJ1-5; D is unresolved. The V and J ends lost 1 base and 5 bases respectively, with 12 bases between them. The CDR3 has 15 amino acids. The V gene's germline CDR1 is LGHNA and CDR2 YSLEER.